The clone carrying this T cell receptor (beta chain) was counted ten times or more. Its antigen is as yet unknown. The data are from a study of cytomegalovirus exposure and HLA in healthy donors. The PCR was carried out with 60 Vbeta primers and 13 Jbeta primers. Produced via immunoSEQ multiplex PCR; TCRdb's table is partial and in-frame only. Of 180,000 or so clones in the sample, around 62% were seen once. Germline V gene data show CDR1 as SNHLY and CDR2 as FYNNEI. The junction had 6 bases not matched to a gene; V was cut back by 9 bases and J by 1 base. This CDR3 spans 14 amino acids. Study-wide findings and caveats: Presence/absence analyses supposed approximately even sequencing depth among donors. In an earlier analysis, in 587 donors, most V segments appeared productive either ~87% or ~30% of the time.

The clonotype comes from a man aged 35 to 55 in good health and CMV-seronegative. Sequenced input: PBMCs. The chain links TRBV2 to TRBJ2-3; 8 nucleotides match TRBD2. The chain's CDR3 is CARQLAEGTDTQYF. CDR3 coding DNA: TGTGCCAGACAACTAGCGGAAGGCACAGATACGCAGTATTTT.